This record concerns one T cell receptor beta chain sequence. Its antigen specificity is not known. Base qualities are not provided; no much larger clone lies one nucleotide away. The cohort comprised some 730 healthy bone marrow donors. All cohort members were sampled while nominally healthy, although unrecorded immune exposures were likely present. The donor tested CMV seronegative, placing the donor among the 350 or so seronegative members of the cohort. A peripheral blood sample was provided by each donor, and peripheral blood mononuclear cells were used for TCR beta sequencing. The Qiagen DNeasy Blood Extraction Kit was used to extract genomic DNA from the blood cell samples. This sample was taken from a study of cytomegalovirus exposure and HLA in healthy donors (dated by TCRdb to 2016 to 2017). About the study as a whole: An earlier analysis of roughly 610 of the donors reported approximately 260 Gb of sequence data and 117 million unique TCR beta sequences obtained from roughly 180 million T cells. Roughly 300 gigabases of sequencing data and 78 million or so unique TCR sequences were included in an early release covering roughly 700 HLA-typed donors. The genetic ancestry cluster associated with self-reported Caucasian donors included 81% of the approximately 400 genotyped donors. The aim of the study was to test whether cataloging public T cell receptors could identify signatures of past pathogen exposure. The study profiled the T cell repertoires of 500 to 800 subjects by immunosequencing and related them to cytomegalovirus serostatus. Along with the roughly 700-subject first cohort, a separate validation cohort of over a hundred different subjects was used. To predict cytomegalovirus infection status, the study brought together high-throughput TCR immunosequencing, statistical association of individual TCRs with disease status, and machine learning. In a later analysis, previously published TCR beta repertoires from more than 500 donors were re-analyzed and high-resolution HLA genotyping was added so that TCR occurrence patterns could be studied. The later analysis used no new phenotypic data to find candidate immune exposures, relying instead on TCR beta sequences and their occurrence across donors. To decide whether each TCR beta V gene segment behaved as functional or pseudogenic, an earlier analysis of some 580 of the donors relied on high-throughput TCR beta sequencing. Alongside the repertoire data, information on donor age, sex, ethnicity and CMV serostatus was compiled. Genome-wide SNP genotypes for about three fifths of the roughly 670 donors were used in a later genetic analysis, which treated that subset as a discovery cohort. Every discovery cohort repertoire had been produced on one sequencing platform. Class I and class II HLA loci were covered by the typing at four-digit resolution. Typing coverage varied by locus: about 629-640 donors for A, B, C, DRB1 and DQB1; approximately 500 for DQA1; approximately 570 for DPA1; fewer than 480 for DPB1. Because of strong linkage in the cohort, five DR-DQ haplotypes were treated as single units for association and clustering. Among 300 to 500 genotyped donors of the cohort, an average of approximately 240,000 unique TCR beta nucleotide sequences was sequenced per donor, of which 15% to 20% were non-productive. Results and caveats for the whole study, not just this receptor: According to a later analysis, most CMV-associated TCR beta chains appeared to be HLA-restricted, and the HLA associations seemed to be driven largely by CMV exposure. Compared with equally common non-associated chains, HLA-associated TCR beta chains in a later analysis were more clonally expanded and had lower generation probabilities. A later analysis reported that several top co-occurrence clusters appeared linked to parvovirus B19, influenza, CMV and Epstein-Barr virus. HLA typing was unavailable for some donors at each locus, so association tests used only the typed subset. In a later genetic analysis, a missense DCLRE1C variant was associated with V-gene and J-gene trimming of TCR beta chains, and the association was replicated in an independent cohort. In an earlier analysis of around 600 of the donors, most TCR beta V segments were observed in productive rearrangements about 87% or about 30% of the time, broadly matching IMGT annotations. Because counts were too low, seventeen rarely observed V segments, including chromosome 9 orphons, were left out of the earlier analysis of some 640 of the donors. When HLA alleles, especially DR and DQ, strongly co-occurred, attributing TCR associations to individual alleles was difficult. At a false discovery rate of 0.05, a later analysis linked about 16,000 TCR beta sequences to specific HLA alleles. Presence/absence analyses assumed roughly uniform sequencing depth across donors, an assumption that may not hold. In a later genetic analysis, fewer N-insertions in productive TCRs were reported among donors in an Asian-associated ancestry cluster than the approximately 710-donor mean. In the study, approximately 150 TCR beta chains were listed as associated with cytomegalovirus. The authors suggested that the approach could potentially be generalized to other disease states and immunological phenotypes. According to a later analysis, TCR association rates differed among HLA loci, with DRB1 alleles showing the most associated TCRs and HLA-C alleles showing the fewest. A further reported finding was that TCR beta sequences accurately predicted the HLA-A and HLA-B alleles for most subjects in the first cohort. Because the 87-base-pair reads could not distinguish some IMGT-functional V segments, including TRBV6-2 and TRBV6-3, those segments were excluded. Immune exposure information for the cohort was limited to CMV serostatus. Most TCR sequences were seen in very few donors, while some public TCRs were found in many individuals. Correlated functional status among segregating V segments might be attributable to linkage disequilibrium, but an unknown experimental factor could not be ruled out. A group of highly shared sequence variants was considered likely to be a technical artifact of the sequencing pipeline. In both the original and validation cohorts, the classifier was reported to diagnose cytomegalovirus status with high specificity and sensitivity. This cohort had only TCR beta chains sequenced, and the lack of alpha or paired-chain data limited which features could be detected. In vitro tests confirmed that a few of the cytomegalovirus-associated TCR beta chains recognize cytomegalovirus antigens.

Library prep was done by the immunoSEQ multiplex PCR assay. A mixture of 60 forward primers for TCR Vbeta segments and 13 reverse primers for TCR Jbeta segments was used in the multiplex PCR. The CDR3 region of rearranged TCR beta genes was amplified from genomic DNA with a multiplex PCR assay. On the Illumina HiSeq System, the amplified TCR beta libraries were sequenced as 87-base-pair reads. As for the original processing: A later analysis counted 75 million to 100 million unique TCR beta chains across the 650 to 800 repertoires, and roughly 11 million of these chains were shared by at least two donors. Raw reads were error-corrected and collapsed into unique sequences by a nearest-neighbor algorithm in which closely related sequences were merged to remove PCR and sequencing errors. V, D and J gene segments were assigned by aligning CDR3 sequences to IMGT reference sequences. For a sequence to be retained, a match of at least six nucleotides to both a V gene segment and a J gene segment was required. Rearrangements were called productive when the CDR3 lacked stop codons and stayed in frame with V and J; all others were non-productive. CDR3 was defined by IMGT convention, running from the second conserved V-encoded cysteine to the conserved J-encoded phenylalanine. In an earlier analysis of around 640 of the donors, sequences lacking an unambiguous match to a single V gene segment were excluded. An earlier analysis of 587 of the donors called V segments functional above 56.7% productive rearrangements and segregating when the between-donor standard deviation exceeded 5%. To diagnose cytomegalovirus status from the catalog of TCR beta chain sequences, a statistical classification framework was built. V and J gene assignment, in a later analysis, came from comparing TCR nucleotide sequences with IMGT/GENE-DB human TR gene sequences. The TCRdist pipeline was used in a later analysis to assign CDR3 sequences and most-parsimonious VDJ recombination scenarios. A later analysis defined each TCR beta chain by its CDR3 amino acid sequence plus V-gene family, and excluded reads lacking a unique V-gene family. As a way to deal with suspected cross-contamination and a sequencing artifact, a later analysis dropped 500 to 700 nucleotide sequences that were highly shared and had low generation probability. In a later analysis, a clonal expansion index for each public chain was calculated from normalized within-repertoire ranks of inferred template counts. In a later analysis, generation probabilities were computed using a VDJ recombination model fitted to out-of-frame rearrangements, and the results were checked against IGoR. A later analysis scored TCR-TCR, TCR-HLA and TCR-CMV co-occurrence with hypergeometric tests, applying a repertoire-size bias correction to TCR pairs. A later analysis estimated false discovery rates by permuting HLA or CMV assignments 20 times. In a later analysis, co-occurring TCRs were grouped with DBSCAN, and TCRdist sequence similarity was added when clustering was performed within HLA-allele-positive subsets. Repertoires with fewer than 30,000 or more than 120,000 public chains, plus five repertoires with anomalous nucleotide sharing, were excluded from co-occurrence clustering. What TCRdb holds here is the immuneACCESS table cut down to in-frame rearrangements. Part of the clones is not present; checked against another copy, under half of the missing clones reflect an unresolved V gene, and the others are unexplained. D and trimming were read from the DNA, whereas the V and J calls and clone size are those reported in that table. Present in this sample are fewer than 110,000 clones, 60% to 75% of which were seen just once. The top ten clones comprise roughly 8% of the sample.

The germline V and J ends show losses of 6 bases and 2 bases respectively, and no gene match explains 4 bases of the junction. Its CDR3 holds 16 amino acids, cysteine through phenylalanine. Only the CDR3 region is kept as DNA, spanning 48 bases read in frame from base 1. In the germline V gene (reference sequence), CDR1 corresponds to MNHEY and CDR2 to SMNVEV. Sequenced: PBMCs. This clonotype was sampled from a man aged 30-40 years in good health and CMV-seronegative. This chain joins TRBV27 to TRBJ2-6; TRBD1 lines up with 10 middle nucleotides. CDR3 protein: CASRRQGAAGANVLTF. The DNA reads TGTGCCAGCAGAAGACAGGGGGCGGCTGGGGCCAACGTCCTGACTTTC.